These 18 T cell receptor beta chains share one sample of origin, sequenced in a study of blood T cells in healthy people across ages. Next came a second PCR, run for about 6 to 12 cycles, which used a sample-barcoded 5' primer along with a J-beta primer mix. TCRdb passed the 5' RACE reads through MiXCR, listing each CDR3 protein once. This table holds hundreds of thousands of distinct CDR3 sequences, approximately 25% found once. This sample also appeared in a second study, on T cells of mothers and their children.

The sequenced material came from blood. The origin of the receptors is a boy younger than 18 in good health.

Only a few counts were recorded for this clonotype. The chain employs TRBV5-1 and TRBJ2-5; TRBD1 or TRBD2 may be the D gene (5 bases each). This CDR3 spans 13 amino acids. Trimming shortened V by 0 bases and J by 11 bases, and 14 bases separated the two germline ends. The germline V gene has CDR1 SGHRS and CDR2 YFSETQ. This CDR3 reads CASSLGDLEEQYF. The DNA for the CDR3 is TGCGCCAGCAGCTTGGGGGACCTTGAAGAGCAGTACTTC.

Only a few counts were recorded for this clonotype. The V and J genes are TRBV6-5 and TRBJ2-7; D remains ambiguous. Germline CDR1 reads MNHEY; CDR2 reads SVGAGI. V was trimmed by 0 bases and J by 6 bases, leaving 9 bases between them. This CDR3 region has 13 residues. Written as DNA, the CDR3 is TGTGCCAGCAGTTACTCGAGTTCCGCCGAGCAGTACTTC. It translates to CASSYSSSAEQYF.

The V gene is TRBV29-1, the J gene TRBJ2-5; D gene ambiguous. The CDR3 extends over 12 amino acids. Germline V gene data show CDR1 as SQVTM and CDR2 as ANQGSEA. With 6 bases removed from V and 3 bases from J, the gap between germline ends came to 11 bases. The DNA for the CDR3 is TGCAGCGTCCGCCCAAAAAAAGAGACCCAGTACTTC. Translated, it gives CSVRPKKETQYF.

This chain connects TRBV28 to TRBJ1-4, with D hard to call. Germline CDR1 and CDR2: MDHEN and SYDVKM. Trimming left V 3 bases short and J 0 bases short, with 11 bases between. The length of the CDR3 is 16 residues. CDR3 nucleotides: TGTGCCAGCAGTTTGGCCCAGGTTGCAACTAATGAAAAACTGTTTTTT. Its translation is CASSLAQVATNEKLFF.

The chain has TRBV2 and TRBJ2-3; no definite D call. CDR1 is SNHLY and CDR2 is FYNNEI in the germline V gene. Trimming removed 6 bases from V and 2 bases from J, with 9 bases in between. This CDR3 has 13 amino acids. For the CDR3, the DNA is TGTGCCAGCAGCGCGGAGCACACAGATACGCAGTATTTT. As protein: CASSAEHTDTQYF.

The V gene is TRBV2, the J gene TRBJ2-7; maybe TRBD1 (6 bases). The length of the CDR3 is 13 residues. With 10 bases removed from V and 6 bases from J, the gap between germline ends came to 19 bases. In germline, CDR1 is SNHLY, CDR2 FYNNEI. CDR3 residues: CAITAETGSEQYF. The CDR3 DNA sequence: TGTGCCATTACGGCGGAGACAGGATCCGAGCAGTACTTC.

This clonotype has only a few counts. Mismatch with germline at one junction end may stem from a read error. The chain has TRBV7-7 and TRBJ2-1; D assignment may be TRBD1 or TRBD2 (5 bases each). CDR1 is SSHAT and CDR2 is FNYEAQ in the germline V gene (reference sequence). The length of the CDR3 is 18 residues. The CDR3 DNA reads TGTGCTAGCAGCTCCACACTTCCCGGGGCTTACCAAGACAATGAGCAGTTCTTC. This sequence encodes CASSSTLPGAYQDNEQFF.

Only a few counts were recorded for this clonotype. The CDR3 region has the DNA TGTGCCAGCAGCCAAGATTCTGCAAAGGTACTCTCCTACAATGAGCAGTTCTTC. It yields the protein CASSQDSAKVLSYNEQFF. This chain uses TRBV14 with TRBJ2-1; no firm D call. V lost 0 bases and J 0 bases, leaving 15 bases between the germline ends. Germline CDR1 SGHDN, CDR2 FVKESK. This CDR3 spans 18 amino acids. Full variable domain (remainder filled in from reference TRBV14 and TRBJ2-1): EAGVTQFPSHSVIEKGQTVTLRCDPISGHDNLYWYRRVMGKEIKFLLHFVKESKQDESGMPNNRFLAERTGGTYSTLKVQPAELEDSGVYFCASSQDSAKVLSYNEQFFGPGTRLTVL.

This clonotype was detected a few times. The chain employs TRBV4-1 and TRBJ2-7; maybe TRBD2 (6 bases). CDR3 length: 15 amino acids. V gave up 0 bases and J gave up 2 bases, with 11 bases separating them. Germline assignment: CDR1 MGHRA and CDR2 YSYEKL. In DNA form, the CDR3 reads TGCGCCAGCAGCCAAGAGGGCGGGAAGGCCTACGAGCAGTACTTC. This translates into CASSQEGGKAYEQYF.

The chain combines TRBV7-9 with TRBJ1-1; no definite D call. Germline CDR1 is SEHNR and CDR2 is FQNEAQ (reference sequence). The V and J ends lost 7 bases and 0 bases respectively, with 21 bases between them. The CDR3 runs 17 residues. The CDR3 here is CASIREFPGDMNTEAFF. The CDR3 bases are TGTGCCAGCATCCGGGAGTTTCCAGGTGATATGAACACTGAAGCTTTCTTT.

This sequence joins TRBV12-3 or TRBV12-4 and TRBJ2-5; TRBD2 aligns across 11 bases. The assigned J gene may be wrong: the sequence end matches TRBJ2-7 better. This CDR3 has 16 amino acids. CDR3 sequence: CASRAGLAVSSYEQYF. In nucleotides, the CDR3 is TGTGCCAGCAGAGCGGGACTAGCGGTGAGCTCCTACGAGCAGTACTTC.

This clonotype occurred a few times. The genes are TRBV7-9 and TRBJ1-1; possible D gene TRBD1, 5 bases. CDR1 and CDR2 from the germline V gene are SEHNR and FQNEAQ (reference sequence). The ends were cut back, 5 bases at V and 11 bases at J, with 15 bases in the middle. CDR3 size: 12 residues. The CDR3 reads CASSPEGNRAFF. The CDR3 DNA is TGTGCCAGCAGCCCAGAGGGGAATCGGGCTTTCTTT. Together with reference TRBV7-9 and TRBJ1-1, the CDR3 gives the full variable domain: DTGVSQNPRHKITKRGQNVTFRCDPISEHNRLYWYRQTLGQGPEFLTYFQNEAQLEKSRLLSDRFSAERPKGSFSTLEIQRTEQGDSAMYLCASSPEGNRAFFGQGTRLTVV.

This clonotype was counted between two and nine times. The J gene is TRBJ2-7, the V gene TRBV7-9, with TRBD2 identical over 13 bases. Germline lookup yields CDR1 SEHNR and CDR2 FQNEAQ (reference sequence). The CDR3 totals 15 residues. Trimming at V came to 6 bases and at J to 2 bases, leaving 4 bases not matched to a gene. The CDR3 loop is CASRHGTSGTYEQYF. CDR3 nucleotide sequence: TGTGCCAGCAGACACGGGACTAGCGGGACCTACGAGCAGTACTTC.

The CDR3 protein is CASSQGGLQREKLFF. In DNA form, the CDR3 reads TGTGCCAGCAGCCAGGGGGGGCTCCAGAGGGAAAAACTGTTTTTT. This chain links TRBV9 with TRBJ1-4; 7 bases are a match to TRBD1. Unmatched junction bases numbered 11, after V lost 4 bases and J lost 8 bases. The germline gives CDR1 SGDLS, CDR2 YYNGEE. The CDR3 covers 15 residues.

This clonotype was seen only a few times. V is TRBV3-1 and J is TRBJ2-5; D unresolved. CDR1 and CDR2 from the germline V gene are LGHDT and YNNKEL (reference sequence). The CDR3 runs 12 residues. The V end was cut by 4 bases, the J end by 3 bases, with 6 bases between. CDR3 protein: CASSPFEETQYF. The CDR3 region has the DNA TGTGCCAGCAGCCCCTTTGAAGAGACCCAGTACTTC.

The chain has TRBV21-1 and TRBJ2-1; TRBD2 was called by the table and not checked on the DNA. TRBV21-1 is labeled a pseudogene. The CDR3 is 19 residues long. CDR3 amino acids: CASSPRTSSYPSYPNEQFF. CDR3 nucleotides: TGTGCCAGCAGCCCCCGGACTAGCAGCTACCCCTCCTACCCCAATGAGCAGTTCTTC.

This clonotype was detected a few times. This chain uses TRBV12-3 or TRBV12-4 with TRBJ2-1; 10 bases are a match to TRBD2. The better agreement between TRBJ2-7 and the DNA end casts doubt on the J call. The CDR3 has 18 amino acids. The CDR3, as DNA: TGTGCCAGCAGTTTAGGCTTAGCGGGGGGCCCTTTGCCCTACGAGCAGTACTTC. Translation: CASSLGLAGGPLPYEQYF.

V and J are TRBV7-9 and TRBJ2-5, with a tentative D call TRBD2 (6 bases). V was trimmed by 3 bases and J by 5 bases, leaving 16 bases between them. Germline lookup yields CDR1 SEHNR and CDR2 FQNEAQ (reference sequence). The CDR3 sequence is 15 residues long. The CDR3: CASSFEMGLAETQYF. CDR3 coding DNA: TGTGCCAGCAGCTTCGAGATGGGGCTAGCGGAGACCCAGTACTTC.